A selection of T cell receptor beta chains follows, all from one sample in a study of cytomegalovirus exposure and HLA in healthy donors. Data came from immunoSEQ multiplex PCR; TCRdb stores just in-frame clones and leaves some out. This repertoire shows about 60,000 clones, roughly 75% found once; its top ten account for around 4.2%. Sample: PBMCs. These receptors originate from a woman in her thirties in good health and CMV-seronegative. Both conserved end residues are part of each CDR3. D genes are given only for firm matches.

d_call	v_call	cdr3_aa
-	TRBV5-4	CASSPEVPDTQYF
TRBD1	TRBV6-1	CASSPGTGQYEQYF
TRBD1	TRBV7-8	CASSSGGQPQHF
TRBD1	TRBV6-1	CASSQRQGNHYEQYF
TRBD1	TRBV6-5	CASSPGTGIYNEQFF
-	TRBV30	CAWSPGNYEQYF
TRBD1	TRBV7-2	CASSFTGDTEAFF
TRBD2	TRBV4-2	CASSHGGTSGGSSQFF
-	TRBV5-1	CASSLAAVGTEAFF
TRBD1	TRBV5-4	CASSRRGSGTGRTNEQFF
-	TRBV5-1	CASRLGQNYNEQFF
TRBD1	TRBV6-1	CASSRQGYEQYF
TRBD1	TRBV4-1	CASSQDGTGGAKNIQYF
-	TRBV5-6	CASSQYQTHSNQPQHF
TRBD1	TRBV6-1	CASSERTGAGQYF